This note documents a single T cell receptor beta chain sequence. What it binds is not known. Per germline, CDR1 LNHDA and CDR2 SQIVND (reference sequence). V was clipped by 4 bases and J by 4 bases, with 19 bases between them. This CDR3 contains 16 residues. These data come from a study of T cell responses to AZD1222 COVID-19 vaccine. Study findings and constraints: Spike as a whole was targeted by vaccine-associated CD4 TCRs, dominant at 160-218 and 743-854.

Repertoires were generated with immunoSEQ multiplex PCR, while TCRdb's copy carries only in-frame clones and drops some. The sample has around 120,000 clones; 92% are singletons. This specimen consisted of peripheral blood, obtained 28 days after the second AZD1222 dose. This chain uses TRBV19 with TRBJ1-2, with D possibly being TRBD1 (5 bases). The origin of this receptor is an adult who received the AZD1222 COVID-19 vaccine. CDR3 DNA sequence: TGTGCCAGTAGTAGTGAGGTGTTTGGGGGATCCTATGGCTACACCTTC. Protein sequence: CASSSEVFGGSYGYTF.